The clone carrying this T cell receptor beta chain showed up just a few times. Its target is unknown. The Oncomine TCR Beta short-read assay was applied to DNA of cultured CD4+ T cells. The genomic DNA was obtained from cultured CD4+ T cells by extraction with the QIAamp micro DNA kit. TCRdb passed the PCR reads through MiXCR, listing each CDR3 protein once. The table includes approximately 21,000 distinct CDR3 sequences, about 45% detected once. The data originate from a study of vaccination and CD4 T cells after COVID-19. Study background: In the convalescent group, nasal swab PCR was SARS-CoV-2 positive; roughly 10 cases were mild and one severe. No peptide, an HIV-1 Nef pool, or a CEFX pool was what each control culture received.

General study points: Spike mono-reactivity held for 304 of 307 vaccine-specific clones in convalescent patients.

The time point here: late sampling 161 to 241 days after vaccination in three convalescent patients. As to treatment: approximately nine-day PBMC culture with coronavirus spike peptide pools or control peptides (ViraFEST assay). The CDR3 is 11 residues long. The V gene's germline CDR1 is DFQATT and CDR2 SNEGSKA (reference sequence). The sample here was CD4+ T cells from blood, cultured in vitro, taken about 7 months after SARS-CoV-2 vaccination. This chain links TRBV20-1 with TRBJ2-5, with a weak D call TRBD1 (6 bases). This TCR derives from a human donor who had recovered from COVID-19. CDR3 in DNA: TGCAGCGGACAGATTGAAGAGACCCAGTACTTC. Its translation: CSGQIEETQYF.